The present T cell receptor (beta chain) was sequenced within a study of control samples from healthy donors and cancer patients. Between the trimmed V and J ends, which lost 2 bases and 0 bases, there was a span of 14 bases. The CDR3 sequence is 17 residues long. The germline gives CDR1 MNHEY, CDR2 SVGEGT. Sequencing was performed with immunoSEQ multiplex PCR; in TCRdb, only in-frame clones are kept and a portion is missing. The data show some 140,000 clones, roughly 94% seen once. Sequences were obtained from blood. The receptor was derived from a man aged 40-50 years in good health. The V gene is TRBV6-2 or TRBV6-3, the J gene TRBJ1-5, with no clear D. The CDR3 DNA is TGTGCCAGCAGTTACGGGCCCGGAGGGTATAGCAATCAGCCCCAGCATTTT. Translating gives CASSYGPGGYSNQPQHF.